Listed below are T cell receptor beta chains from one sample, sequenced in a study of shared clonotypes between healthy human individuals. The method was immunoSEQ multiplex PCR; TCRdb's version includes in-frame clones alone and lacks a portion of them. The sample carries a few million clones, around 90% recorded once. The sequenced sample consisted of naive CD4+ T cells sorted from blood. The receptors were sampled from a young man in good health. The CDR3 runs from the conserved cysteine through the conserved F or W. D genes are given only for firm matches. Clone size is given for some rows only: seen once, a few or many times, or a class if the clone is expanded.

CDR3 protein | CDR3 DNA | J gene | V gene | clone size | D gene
CASSLFGNPYNEQFF | TGTGCCAGCAGCTTATTTGGGAATCCCTACAATGAGCAGTTCTTC | TRBJ2-1 | TRBV13 | once | .
CASLGTAQETQYF | TGTGCCAGCCTTGGGACAGCACAAGAGACCCAGTACTTC | TRBJ2-5 | TRBV2 | once | TRBD1
CASSPLPVTSGGGSQETQYF | TGTGCCAGCTCACCTCTGCCGGTGACTAGCGGGGGCGGCTCACAAGAGACCCAGTACTTC | TRBJ2-5 | TRBV18 | . | TRBD2
CASSMGGDPSYEQYF | TGTGCCAGCAGCATGGGGGGGGATCCATCCTACGAGCAGTACTTC | TRBJ2-7 | TRBV11-2 | . | TRBD2
CARSLAAREETLYEQYF | TGTGCCAGAAGCTTGGCGGCGAGAGAGGAGACCCTCTACGAGCAGTACTTC | TRBJ2-7 | TRBV5-3 | . | .
CASNRGGRSNTGELFF | TGCGCCAGCAACCGAGGGGGACGTTCGAACACCGGGGAGCTGTTTTTT | TRBJ2-2 | TRBV10-2 | . | .
CASSFRGPGRAGSYEQYF | TGTGCCAGCAGCTTCAGGGGGCCGGGGAGAGCCGGCTCCTACGAGCAGTACTTC | TRBJ2-7 | TRBV7-2 | once | TRBD1
CASGTANSPLHF | TGTGCCTCCGGGACAGCGAATTCACCCCTCCACTTT | TRBJ1-6 | TRBV30 | few | TRBD1
CASSLRGTSGSDEQFF | TGTGCCAGCAGCTTAAGGGGGACTAGCGGGAGCGATGAGCAGTTCTTC | TRBJ2-1 | TRBV7-9 | . | TRBD2
CATSRAPGPGSVF | TGTGCCACCAGCAGAGCTCCGGGACCTGGCTCCGTCTTC | TRBJ2-7 | TRBV15 | . | .
CASSQPLYTF | TGCGCCAGCAGCCAACCTCTTTACACCTTC | TRBJ1-2 | TRBV4-1 | . | .
CASTLGPGNTIYF | TGTGCCAGCACCCTCGGACCAGGAAACACCATATATTTT | TRBJ1-3 | TRBV7-2 | . | .
CAWSVRRGTDTQYF | TGTGCCTGGAGTGTACGTAGGGGCACAGATACGCAGTATTTT | TRBJ2-3 | TRBV30 | . | .
CASSVEGTGWVGNTEAFF | TGTGCCAGCAGCGTAGAAGGGACAGGGTGGGTAGGGAACACTGAAGCTTTCTTT | TRBJ1-1 | TRBV9 | . | TRBD1